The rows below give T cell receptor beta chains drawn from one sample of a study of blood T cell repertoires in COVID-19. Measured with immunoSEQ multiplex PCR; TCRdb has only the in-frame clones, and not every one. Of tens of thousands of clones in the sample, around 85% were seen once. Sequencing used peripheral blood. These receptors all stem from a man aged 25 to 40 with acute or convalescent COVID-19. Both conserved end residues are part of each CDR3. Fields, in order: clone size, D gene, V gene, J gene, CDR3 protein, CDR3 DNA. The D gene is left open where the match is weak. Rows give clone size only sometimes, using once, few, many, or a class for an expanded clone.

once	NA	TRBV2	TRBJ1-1	CASSRQSMNTEAFF	TGTGCCAGCAGCCGACAGTCCATGAACACTGAAGCTTTCTTT
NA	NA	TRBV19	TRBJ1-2	CASSIAGRFYGYTF	TGTGCCAGTAGTATAGCCGGCAGGTTCTATGGCTACACCTTC
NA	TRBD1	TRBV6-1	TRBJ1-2	CASDRRDRGNYGYTF	TGTGCCAGTGACCGACGGGACAGGGGGAACTATGGCTACACCTTC
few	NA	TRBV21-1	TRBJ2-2	CASSNLIAGCTGELFF	TGTGCCAGCAGCAATCTGATAGCGGGGTGTACCGGGGAGCTGTTTTTT
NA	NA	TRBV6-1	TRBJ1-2	CASSDSARYGYTF	TGTGCCAGCAGTGATAGTGCCCGCTATGGCTACACCTTC
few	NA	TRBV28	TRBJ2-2	CASNSGAGELFF	TGTGCCAGCAATTCCGGGGCCGGGGAGCTGTTTTTT
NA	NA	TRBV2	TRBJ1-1	CATQGRYSTEAFF	TGTGCCACCCAAGGGAGGTACTCCACTGAAGCTTTCTTT
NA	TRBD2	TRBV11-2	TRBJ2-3	CASSLVSGRASDTQYF	TGTGCCAGCAGCTTAGTTAGCGGGAGGGCCTCAGATACGCAGTATTTT
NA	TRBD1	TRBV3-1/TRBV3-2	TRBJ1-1	CASSQGNQGVNTEAFF	TGTGCCAGCAGCCAAGGTAATCAGGGGGTGAACACTGAAGCTTTCTTT
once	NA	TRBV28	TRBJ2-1	CASTVSSSNEQFF	TGTGCCAGCACCGTGTCGTCCTCCAATGAGCAGTTCTTC
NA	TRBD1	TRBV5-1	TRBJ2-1	CASSLATGGEQFF	TGCGCCAGCAGCTTGGCGACAGGGGGGGAGCAGTTCTTC
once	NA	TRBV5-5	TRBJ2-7	CASSLRAETPYEQYF	TGTGCCAGCAGCCTCAGGGCCGAAACTCCCTACGAGCAGTACTTC
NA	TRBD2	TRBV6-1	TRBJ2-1	CASSEGELASYNEQFF	TGTGCCAGCAGTGAAGGAGAACTAGCGAGTTACAATGAGCAGTTCTTC
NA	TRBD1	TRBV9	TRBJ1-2	CASSVASGGNYGYTF	TGTGCCAGCAGCGTAGCTTCAGGGGGCAACTATGGCTACACCTTC
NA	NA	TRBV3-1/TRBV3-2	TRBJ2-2	CASARRGTNTGELFF	TGTGCCAGCGCCCGGAGGGGAACGAACACCGGGGAGCTGTTTTTT
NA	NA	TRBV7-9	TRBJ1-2	CASSSTAGGGYTF	TGTGCCAGCAGCTCGACAGCCGGCGGTGGCTACACCTTC
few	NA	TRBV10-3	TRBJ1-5	CATKGESGQPQHF	TGTGCCACTAAGGGGGAGTCGGGTCAGCCCCAGCATTTT
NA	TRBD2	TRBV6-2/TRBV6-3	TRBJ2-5	CASSYRSSGEETQYF	TGTGCCAGCAGTTACCGCTCTAGCGGGGAAGAGACCCAGTACTTC
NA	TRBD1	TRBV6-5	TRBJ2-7	CASRPDRGGGEQYF	TGTGCCAGCAGGCCCGACAGGGGAGGTGGCGAGCAGTACTTC
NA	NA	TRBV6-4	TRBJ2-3	CASSGLMRTVRTDTQYF	TGTGCCAGCAGTGGATTGATGAGAACAGTCCGCACAGATACGCAGTATTTT
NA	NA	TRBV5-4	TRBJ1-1	CASRLWGGATEAFF	TGTGCCAGCAGGCTCTGGGGGGGGGCAACTGAAGCTTTCTTT
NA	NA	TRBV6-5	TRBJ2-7	CASNTPGHPKVQYF	TGTGCCAGCAACACCCCGGGACACCCAAAAGTGCAGTACTTC
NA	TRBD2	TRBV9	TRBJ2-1	CASSVAGGLVNEQFF	TGTGCCAGCAGCGTAGCGGGAGGGCTGGTAAATGAGCAGTTCTTC
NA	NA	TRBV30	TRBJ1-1	CAWSWRNTEAFF	TGTGCCTGGAGTTGGAGGAACACTGAAGCTTTCTTT